The present TCR beta chain was sequenced within a study of blood T cells in healthy people across ages. Whole-study results and caveats: Both higher diversity and more naive CD4+ cells marked long-lived donors when set against aged donors. Across samples, TCR beta diversity tracked strongly with naive T cell percentage.

Each sample had at least 6 million PBMCs isolated. For this clonotype: Its target is unknown.

Using a J-beta primer mix together with a sample-barcoded 5' primer, a second PCR was run for about 6 to 12 cycles. Every single cDNA molecule received a tag from a template-switch adaptor with 12 random nucleotides. One entry per CDR3 protein, called by TCRdb with MiXCR from the 5' RACE reads. The data show approximately 820,000 distinct CDR3 sequences, 40% to 50% seen once. The clonotype was recovered from a man aged 55 to 69 in good health. The material sequenced was blood.

The CDR3 DNA follows: TGTGCCAGCAGTCCACGGCCCCCGACAGGGAATGGCTACACCTTC. It codes for CASSPRPPTGNGYTF. The chain joins TRBV28 to TRBJ1-2; 7 bases are shared with TRBD1. CDR1 is MDHEN and CDR2 is SYDVKM in the germline V gene. This CDR3 contains 15 residues. V was pared by 5 bases and J by 6 bases, with 12 bases of the junction left unmatched.